This T cell receptor (beta chain) was sequenced for a study of beta chain features in type 1 diabetes. Overall study context: Sorted cells, about 98,000,000 in number, were examined across all samples.

Every bit of the isolated RNA underwent reverse transcription, so sequencing read expressed TCRB transcripts. Naive, central memory and regulatory T cell samples yielded about 3.9 million reads on average. Sequencing used immunoSEQ multiplex PCR; TCRdb keeps in-frame clones, though not all of them. The sample shows 130,000 to 150,000 clones, about a tenth of them seen only once. The clonotype originates from a young man in good health. The specimen sequenced was central memory CD4+ T cells from blood.

The CDR3 region is CASSLLGGEDEQFF. For the CDR3, the DNA is TGTGCCAGCAGCCTCCTCGGAGGGGAGGATGAGCAGTTCTTC. J is TRBJ2-1 and V is TRBV9; D is perhaps TRBD2 (6 bases). This CDR3 has 14 residues. The V end was cut by 4 bases, the J end by 8 bases, with 16 bases between. The germline V gene encodes CDR1 SGDLS and CDR2 YYNGEE.